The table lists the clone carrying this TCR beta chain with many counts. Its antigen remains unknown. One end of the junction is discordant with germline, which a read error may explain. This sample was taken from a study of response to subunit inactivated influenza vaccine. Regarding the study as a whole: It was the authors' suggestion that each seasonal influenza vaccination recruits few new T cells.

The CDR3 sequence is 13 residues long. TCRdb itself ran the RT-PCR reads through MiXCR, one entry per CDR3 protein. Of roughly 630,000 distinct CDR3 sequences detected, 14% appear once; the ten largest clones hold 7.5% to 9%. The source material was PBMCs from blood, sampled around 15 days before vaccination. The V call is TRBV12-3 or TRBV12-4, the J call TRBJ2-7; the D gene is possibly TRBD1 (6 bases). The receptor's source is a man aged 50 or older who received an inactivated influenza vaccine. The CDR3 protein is CASSLGGPYEQYF. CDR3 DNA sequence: TGTGCCAGCAGCTTAGGGGGACCCTACGAGCAGTACTTC.